This is a list of T cell receptor beta chains from one sample in a study. TCRdb analysed the 5' RACE reads with MiXCR anew, one entry per CDR3 protein. The table includes approximately 50,000 distinct CDR3 sequences, roughly 20% detected once. Sequencing input: tumor-infiltrating Tregs sorted from the breast tumor. All receptors come from a female donor with breast cancer. CDR3s include the opening cysteine and the closing phenylalanine or tryptophan. A D gene is named only where the DNA matches it firmly. Expanded clones get a size class; other rows say once, few or many, or leave the size out.

few TRBJ2-7 TRBD1 TRBV12-3/TRBV12-4 CATKQGTGTYEQYF TGTGCCACCAAACAAGGGACAGGGACCTACGAGCAGTACTTC
many TRBJ1-1 TRBD1 TRBV20-1 CSARQGGTEAFF TGCAGTGCTAGACAGGGGGGAACTGAAGCTTTCTTT
NA TRBJ2-5 NA TRBV4-1 CASSRAGGADQETQYF TGCGCCAGCAGCCGGGCCGGGGGAGCGGACCAAGAGACCCAGTACTTC
few TRBJ2-1 NA TRBV5-1 CASSTIPGSRHEQFF TGCGCCAGCAGCACGATACCCGGGTCCAGACATGAGCAGTTCTTC
many TRBJ1-2 NA TRBV7-2 CASSLARAYGYTF TGTGCCAGCAGCTTAGCCAGGGCCTATGGCTACACCTTC
NA TRBJ2-7 NA TRBV7-2 CASSPQRTEQYF TGTGCCAGCAGCCCCCAGAGGACCGAGCAGTACTTC
many TRBJ1-2 TRBD1 TRBV3-1 CASRKSQGAIDGYTF TGTGCCAGCAGAAAGTCACAGGGGGCGATAGATGGCTACACCTTC
NA TRBJ2-7 TRBD2 TRBV10-1 CASSESTSGRGKDYEQYF TGCGCCAGCAGTGAGTCAACTAGCGGGAGGGGAAAGGACTACGAGCAGTACTTC
few TRBJ2-1 TRBD2 TRBV20-1 CSARPGTSATNEQFF TGCAGTGCTCGACCCGGGACTAGCGCTACGAATGAGCAGTTCTTC
NA TRBJ1-2 NA TRBV4-1 CASSQEVRVLHGYTF TGCGCCAGCAGCCAAGAGGTACGGGTTTTGCATGGCTACACCTTC
few TRBJ1-6 TRBD1 TRBV19 CASKWDSVSPLHF TGTGCCAGTAAGTGGGACAGCGTGTCACCCCTCCACTTT
NA TRBJ2-3 TRBD2 TRBV18 CASSQNSGTSTDTQYF TGTGCCAGCTCACAAAATAGCGGGACCTCCACAGATACGCAGTATTTT
few TRBJ2-7 NA TRBV30 CAWSVGRIAYEQYF TGTGCCTGGAGTGTTGGCAGGATCGCCTACGAGCAGTACTTC
many TRBJ1-2 NA TRBV20-1 CSARDSLIPYGYTF TGCAGTGCTAGAGATAGTCTGATCCCTTATGGCTACACCTTC
few TRBJ2-1 NA TRBV20-1 CSASRGQRYNEQFF TGCAGTGCTAGTCGTGGGCAACGATACAATGAGCAGTTCTTC
few TRBJ2-7 NA TRBV12-3/TRBV12-4 CASSLLRRAAAFGEQYF TGTGCCAGCAGTTTACTGAGACGGGCAGCTGCTTTCGGCGAGCAGTACTTC
few TRBJ1-6 NA TRBV20-1 CSAREGPNNSPLHF TGCAGTGCTAGAGAGGGACCCAATAATTCACCCCTCCACTTT
few TRBJ2-1 TRBD2 TRBV5-4 CASSQTSGRAGEQFF TGTGCCAGCAGCCAAACTAGCGGGAGGGCCGGGGAGCAGTTCTTC
many TRBJ2-5 TRBD2 TRBV7-6 CASSFLAGRGEAQYF TGTGCCAGCAGCTTCCTAGCGGGAAGGGGGGAGGCCCAGTACTTC
NA TRBJ1-2 TRBD1 TRBV12-3/TRBV12-4 CASSWDRNYGYTF TGTGCCAGCAGTTGGGACAGGAACTATGGCTACACCTTC
few TRBJ2-5 NA TRBV11-1 CASSSARTAETQYF TGTGCCAGCAGCTCCGCCCGGACAGCAGAGACCCAGTACTTC
NA TRBJ2-3 TRBD2 TRBV12-3/TRBV12-4 CASRISSGRALDTQYF TGTGCCAGCAGAATATCTAGCGGGAGGGCCCTAGATACGCAGTATTTT
few TRBJ1-1 NA TRBV20-1 CSATRGRTEAFF TGCAGTGCTACGAGAGGTCGCACTGAAGCTTTCTTT
many TRBJ1-5 NA TRBV24-1 CATSDRGHSNQPQHF TGTGCCACCAGTGACCGCGGACATTCAAATCAGCCCCAGCATTTT
many TRBJ1-6 NA TRBV5-1 CASSLGPGYPPLHF TGCGCCAGCAGCTTGGGCCCAGGTTATCCCCCCCTCCACTTT
NA TRBJ1-1 NA TRBV9 CASSAQAGVNTEAFF TGTGCCAGCAGCGCTCAGGCAGGGGTGAACACTGAAGCTTTCTTT
NA TRBJ2-7 NA TRBV7-2 CASSPASRRSYEQYF TGTGCCAGCAGCCCGGCCAGCAGGAGGTCCTACGAGCAGTACTTC
NA TRBJ2-1 NA TRBV9 CASSPFPGAGHNEQFF TGTGCCAGCAGCCCTTTCCCGGGGGCTGGGCACAATGAGCAGTTCTTC
few TRBJ2-2 TRBD1 TRBV5-1 CASHRDSTNTGELFF TGCGCCAGTCACCGGGACAGTACGAACACCGGGGAGCTGTTTTTT